What follows is one T cell receptor (beta chain) and its context. The antigen remains undetermined. While the first cohort had 600 to 750 subjects, the donors belonged to the separate validation cohort of over a hundred subjects. The data were produced by immunoSEQ multiplex PCR, yet TCRdb's version contains in-frame clones alone and is incomplete. This sample yields 160,000 or so clones, of which 85% are seen a single time; around 2.4% belongs to the top ten. The CDR3 totals 13 residues. Germline lookup yields CDR1 SGHRS and CDR2 YFSETQ. Trimming cost V 4 bases and J 7 bases, with 14 bases left between them. This sample was included in a study of cytomegalovirus exposure and HLA in healthy donors. Notes on the study in general: Overall, approximately 150 TCR beta chains were annotated as cytomegalovirus-associated. In vitro assays verified that three CMV-associated chains recognized CMV antigens specifically.

The receptor comes from a young man in good health and CMV-seropositive. The V call is TRBV5-1, the J call TRBJ1-2; D remains unclear. What was sequenced was PBMCs. CDR3 sequence: CASSTDRGPGYTF. CDR3 in DNA: TGCGCCAGCAGCACCGACCGAGGGCCTGGCTACACCTTC.